A selection of T cell receptor beta chains follows, all from one sample in a study of identical twins. TCRdb fed the 5' RACE reads into MiXCR, producing one record per CDR3 protein. The sample yields 450,000 or so distinct CDR3 sequences, roughly a quarter seen once. These same data were also listed under a study on T cells expressing NK-cell markers.

Sequencing was performed on CD4+ T cells sorted from blood. The receptors derive from a woman under 30 in good health. Each CDR3 is given with its conserved first and last residue. D genes are given only for firm matches. The listing skips clone size in some rows; elsewhere it reads once, few, many or a size class.

V gene	D gene	CDR3 length	clone size	J gene	CDR3 DNA	CDR3 protein
TRBV10-3	TRBD1	13	few	TRBJ1-1	TGTGCCACGACCCGGGACAGAAACACTGAAGCTTTCTTT	CATTRDRNTEAFF
TRBV7-9	TRBD2	15	-	TRBJ2-5	TGTGCCAGCAGCCAACCAGCGGGGGGCGGAGAGACCCAGTACTTC	CASSQPAGGGETQYF
TRBV6-2/TRBV6-3	TRBD1	13	-	TRBJ2-1	TGTGCCAGCAGTGGACAGGGAAACAATGAGCAGTTCTTC	CASSGQGNNEQFF
TRBV12-3/TRBV12-4	TRBD2	14	-	TRBJ2-1	TGTGCCAGCAGGGGAGCGGGAGGGCCTAATGAGCAGTTCTTC	CASRGAGGPNEQFF
TRBV20-1	-	12	many	TRBJ2-3	TGCAGTGCTAGCCCCCTAGCAGATACGCAGTATTTT	CSASPLADTQYF
TRBV6-1	-	13	-	TRBJ2-5	TGTGCCAGCAGTGCTAACTCTTTTTGGACCCAGTACTTC	CASSANSFWTQYF
TRBV10-3	TRBD2	16	-	TRBJ2-7	TGTGCCATCAGTGAGTCGATTTCGACTAGCGGGTACGAGCAGTACTTC	CAISESISTSGYEQYF
TRBV3-1	-	14	few	TRBJ2-6	TGTGCCAGCAGCCACGGCTCTGGGGCCAACGTCCTGACTTTC	CASSHGSGANVLTF
TRBV24-1	-	15	few	TRBJ2-3	TGTGCCACCAGTGGGAAGGGCTCTAGCACAGATACGCAGTATTTT	CATSGKGSSTDTQYF
TRBV9	TRBD2	16	few	TRBJ2-1	TGTGCCAGCAGCCCCAGGACTAGCGGGTGGTGGAGTGAGCAGTTCTTC	CASSPRTSGWWSEQFF
TRBV11-2	-	13	few	TRBJ2-2	TGTGCCAGCAGCTTTCTGGAGACCGGGGAGCTGTTTTTT	CASSFLETGELFF
TRBV6-2/TRBV6-3	-	12	-	TRBJ2-7	TGTGCCAGCAGTTGGGCGCGGGGCGAGCAGTACTTC	CASSWARGEQYF
TRBV12-3/TRBV12-4	TRBD2	14	-	TRBJ2-7	TGTGCCAGCAGCCTAAGGACTAGCGGGAGGGAGCAGTACTTC	CASSLRTSGREQYF
TRBV7-2	TRBD1	15	few	TRBJ2-1	TGTGCCAGCAGCTTAGTCCCAGGGGGAAGGGGTGAGCAGTTCTTC	CASSLVPGGRGEQFF
TRBV29-1	-	12	many	TRBJ2-5	TGCAGCGTTGAAGGAAACCAAGAGACCCAGTACTTC	CSVEGNQETQYF
TRBV29-1	TRBD2	17	-	TRBJ2-1	TGCAGCGTTGTAGGACTAGCGGGGGGGACACCATCAAGTGAGCAGTTCTTC	CSVVGLAGGTPSSEQFF
TRBV11-2	TRBD2	18	-	TRBJ2-3	TGTGCCAGCAGCTTAAAACGGGGGGGGACTAGCGGAACAGATACGCAGTATTTT	CASSLKRGGTSGTDTQYF
TRBV5-5	-	15	-	TRBJ1-3	TGTGCCAGCAGCTTGGGGGGATACTCTGGAAACACCATATATTTT	CASSLGGYSGNTIYF
TRBV5-6	-	15	many	TRBJ1-5	TGTGCCAGCAGCCTACTGTCCACGCACAATCAGCCCCAGCATTTT	CASSLLSTHNQPQHF
TRBV6-5	-	11	few	TRBJ2-5	TGTGCCAGCAGTTACCTTGGGACACCATACTTC	CASSYLGTPYF